This TCR beta chain was recorded in a study of blood T cell repertoires in COVID-19. The protocol was immunoSEQ multiplex PCR, while the TCRdb copy is restricted to in-frame clones and leaves out a portion. The table records some 400,000 clones, about nine tenths of them present only once. The source is a woman aged 30 to 39 who had recovered from COVID-19. Sequenced sample: PBMCs or T cells enriched from blood (not recorded which).

The chain's CDR3 is CASSSEGLGNIQYF. The DNA for the CDR3 is TGTGCCAGCAGTTCCGAGGGACTAGGCAACATTCAGTACTTC. V is TRBV2 and J is TRBJ2-4; 8 bases map to TRBD2. In germline, CDR1 is SNHLY, CDR2 FYNNEI. The CDR3 has 14 amino acids. Trimming at V came to 5 bases and at J to 7 bases, leaving 7 bases not matched to a gene.